This T cell receptor (beta chain) came from a study of technical replicates of blood from a handful of donors. This table comes from immunoSEQ multiplex PCR, and its TCRdb copy is limited to in-frame clones, with some not included. The data contain 91,000 or so clones, around 96% of them singletons. The germline gives CDR1 SGDLS, CDR2 YYNGEE. CDR3 length: 13 residues. The V gene lost 7 bases and the J gene lost 3 bases, with 14 bases spanning the gap. The rearrangement links TRBV9 to TRBJ2-7; maybe TRBD2 (7 bases). This sequence originates from a human donor in good health. The specimen sequenced was T cells isolated from PBMCs. The CDR3 sequence: CASGGDKSYEQYF. The DNA of the CDR3 is TGTGCCAGCGGGGGGGACAAAAGCTACGAGCAGTACTTC.